The 8 T cell receptor beta chains reported below all come from one sample, sequenced in a study of shared clonotypes between healthy human individuals. CD45RO negativity and positive selection for CCR7 defined naive CD8 cells, a population that excluded terminally differentiated effector memory CD45RA+ cells. The method was immunoSEQ multiplex PCR; TCRdb's version includes in-frame clones alone and lacks a portion of them. The table lists some 2,100,000 clones, roughly 91% of them singletons, with more than 1.5% in the top ten. Sample: naive CD8+ T cells from PBMCs. Source of these receptors: a man aged 18-30 years in good health. Some clones in this sample may be carry-over from other donors' samples.

This clone was seen once. V and J are TRBV13 and TRBJ2-7; D unclear. The CDR3 has 15 amino acids. The germline V gene has CDR1 PRHDT and CDR2 FYEKMQ (reference sequence). Trimming pared 2 bases from V and 0 bases from J, leaving 11 bases between. Written as DNA, the CDR3 is TGTGCCAGCAGCTTATTCGGTCGACGCTCCTACGAGCAGTACTTC. Amino acids: CASSLFGRRSYEQYF. The variable domain in full, with the rest retrieved from reference TRBV13 and TRBJ2-7, is AAGVIQSPRHLIKEKRETATLKCYPIPRHDTVYWYQQGPGQDPQFLISFYEKMQSDKGSIPDRFSAQQFSDYHSELNMSSLELGDSALYFCASSLFGRRSYEQYFGPGTRLTVT.

Note on this clone: This specimen includes other DNA sequences encoding the same CDR3. CDR3 sequence (DNA): TGTGCCAGTAGTATCCGGGACAGGGGACCCTACGAGCAGTACTTC. Its protein product is CASSIRDRGPYEQYF. The genes are TRBV19 and TRBJ2-7; 10 nucleotides agree with TRBD1. The V and J ends lost 3 bases and 2 bases, in that order; junction bases with no gene match: 4. CDR3 length: 15 amino acids. CDR1 and CDR2 (germline): LNHDA, SQIVND (reference sequence).

The J gene is TRBJ2-7, the V gene TRBV28, with D unclear. Trimming took 5 bases from V and 5 from J, leaving 22 bases between them. Germline V gene sequence: CDR1 MDHEN, CDR2 SYDVKM. The CDR3 runs to 16 residues. The DNA for the CDR3 is TGTGCCAGCAGTCCCCTAACGACGGCCCCTCGCGACGAGCAGTACTTC. As protein: CASSPLTTAPRDEQYF.

In DNA, the CDR3 is TGCGCCAGCAGCCCGGAAACCATGAACACTGAAGCTTTCTTT. Amino acid sequence: CASSPETMNTEAFF. The chain links TRBV10-2 to TRBJ1-1; D remains unclear. This CDR3 is 14 amino acids long. Trimming cost V 6 bases and J 0 bases, with 11 bases left between them. The germline V gene has CDR1 WSHSY and CDR2 SAAADI.

Points on this clone: Other DNA sequences in this specimen translate into the identical CDR3. CDR3 loop: CASSLGVLYGYTF. The CDR3 bases are TGTGCCAGCAGCTTGGGAGTGCTCTATGGCTACACCTTC. The V gene is TRBV7-9, the J gene TRBJ1-2; D gene uncertain. The CDR3 loop spans 13 amino acids. V was cut by 3 bases and J by 4 bases, with 9 bases left in between. Germline V gene data show CDR1 as SEHNR and CDR2 as FQNEAQ (reference sequence).

This sequence joins TRBV9 and TRBJ1-1, with 8 bases matching TRBD1. The CDR3 runs to 17 residues. V gave up 6 bases and J gave up 10 bases; unmatched junction bases: 23. CDR1 and CDR2 (germline): SGDLS, YYNGEE. CDR3 in amino acids: CASIQILDRAQSVGAFF. Written as DNA, the CDR3 is TGTGCCAGCATCCAGATATTGGACAGGGCTCAAAGTGTGGGAGCTTTCTTT.

The chain recombines TRBV20-1 with TRBJ2-7; no clear D. V was pared by 4 bases and J by 6 bases, with 10 bases between. This CDR3 region has 11 residues. Germline CDR1 DFQATT, CDR2 SNEGSKA (reference sequence). CDR3 coding DNA: TGCAGTGCTAAGGACGAGCCCGAGCAGTACTTC. Encoded protein: CSAKDEPEQYF.

The chain couples TRBV27 to TRBJ2-1, with D tentatively TRBD2 (5 bases). The CDR3 is 13 amino acids. Trimming cost V 4 bases and J 8 bases, with 12 bases left between them. Germline CDR1 and CDR2: MNHEY and SMNVEV (reference sequence). CDR3 DNA sequence: TGTGCCAGCAGTTGGACCCCGGAGGATGAGCAGTTCTTC. It encodes CASSWTPEDEQFF.